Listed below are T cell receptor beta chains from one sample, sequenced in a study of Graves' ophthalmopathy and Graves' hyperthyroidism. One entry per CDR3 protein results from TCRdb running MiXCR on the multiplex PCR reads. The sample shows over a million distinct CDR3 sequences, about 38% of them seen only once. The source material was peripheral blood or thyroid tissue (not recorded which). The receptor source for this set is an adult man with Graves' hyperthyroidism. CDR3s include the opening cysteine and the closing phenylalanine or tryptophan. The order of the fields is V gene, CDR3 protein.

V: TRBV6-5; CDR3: CASSTRVGRRGNNSPLHF
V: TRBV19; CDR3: CASGGGTSGNTIYF
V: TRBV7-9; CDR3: CASSAGTGSILTSPLHF
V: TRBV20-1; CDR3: CSASRDRTYEQYF
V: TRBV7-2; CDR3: CASSLEGALADTQYF
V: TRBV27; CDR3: CATRDTASPLHF
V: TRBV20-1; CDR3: CSASLAGAPETQYF
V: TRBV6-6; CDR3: CASSYSPALGYTF
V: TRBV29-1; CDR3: CSVGDTHSYEQYF
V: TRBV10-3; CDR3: CAISESWGSSGNTIYF
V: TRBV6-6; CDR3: CASKHPDGGNQPQHF
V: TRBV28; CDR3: CASSDHTGGRGYTF
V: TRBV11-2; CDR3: CASSWDRLATNEKLFF
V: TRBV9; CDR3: CASSVSPYYEQYF
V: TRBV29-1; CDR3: CIDDLAGQETQYF
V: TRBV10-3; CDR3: CAISDGPNYGYTF
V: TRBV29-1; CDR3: CSVVTSGSRVQETQYF
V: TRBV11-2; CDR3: CASSSRGWGTQYF
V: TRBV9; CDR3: CASSGSPGRANYGYTF
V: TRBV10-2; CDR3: CATGRNAQYF
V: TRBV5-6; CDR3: CASSLALEMRPYEQYF
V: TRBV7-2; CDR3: CASRHHGRGLHQPQHF
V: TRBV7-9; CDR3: CASSFLGWGGETQYF
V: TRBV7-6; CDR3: CASSPETGQETQYF
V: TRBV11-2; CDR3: CASSPGLRTDTQYF
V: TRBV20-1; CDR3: CSARDFGTGKNEKLFF
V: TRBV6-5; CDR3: CASGNSVYNSPLHF
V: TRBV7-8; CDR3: CASSPPWGDAGANVLTF
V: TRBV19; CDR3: CASKTGTVNQPQHF
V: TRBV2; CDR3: CASLGDRDGSPLHF
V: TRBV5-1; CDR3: CASRDIGEGEAFF
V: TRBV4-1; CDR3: CASSQMGGDTEAFF
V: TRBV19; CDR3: CASSIQEGSNQPQHF
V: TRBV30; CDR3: CACTLGNTGELFF
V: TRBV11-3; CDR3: CASSSATAGTQETQYF
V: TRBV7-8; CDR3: CANLGLAANTGELFF
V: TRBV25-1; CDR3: CASRLGTGYSPLHF
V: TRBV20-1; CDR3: CRLGPRPYEQYF
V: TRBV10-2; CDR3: CASSEPDRGQPQHF
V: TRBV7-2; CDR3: CASSLAAGGAGSGNTIYF
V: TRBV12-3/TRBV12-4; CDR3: CASRRQGGSNTIYF
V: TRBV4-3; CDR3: CASSQHQGAGNSPLHF
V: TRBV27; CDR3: CASSRTGQAGANVLTF
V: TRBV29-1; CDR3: CSVGRGSGINEQYF
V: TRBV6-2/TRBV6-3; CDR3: CASVAGQGNYGYTF
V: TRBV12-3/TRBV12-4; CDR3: CASTGMMGRNTEAFF
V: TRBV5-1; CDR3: CASSFEENPFYEQYF
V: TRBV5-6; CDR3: CASSLGDRGHSYEQYF
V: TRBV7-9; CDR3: CASSIDPLTSGSYEQYF
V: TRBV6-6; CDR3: CASSTYRGGELFF